These 14 T cell receptor beta chains came from one sample sequenced in a study of T cell repertoires in cytomegalovirus infection. TCRdb passed the reads through MiXCR, listing each CDR3 protein once. The sample shows some 300,000 distinct CDR3 sequences, 15% to 20% of them seen only once. Input material: PBMCs. All receptors derive from a human donor in good health (CMV status not recorded). Some clones in this sample may be carry-over from other donors' samples.

The chain has TRBV28 and TRBJ1-2; D is ambiguous. The CDR3 has 12 amino acids. Germline CDR1 MDHEN, CDR2 SYDVKM. V shed 7 bases and J shed 1 base, with 7 bases lying between them. The CDR3 spells CASTGVNYGYTF. The CDR3 DNA reads as TGTGCCAGCACGGGAGTTAACTATGGCTACACCTTC.

A note on this clonotype: Just one base apart from a much larger clone, this may be a read error. V and J are TRBV7-2 and TRBJ2-7; TRBD1 matches 7 bases. Germline values: CDR1 SGHTA, CDR2 FQGNSA. Trimming at V came to 5 bases and at J to 3 bases, leaving 7 bases not matched to a gene. The CDR3 loop spans 14 amino acids. CDR3 in DNA: TGTGCCAGCAGCCAGGACAGGTTCAACTACGAGCAGTACTTC. Translated: CASSQDRFNYEQYF.

The V gene is TRBV3-1, the J gene TRBJ1-1; TRBD1 is a possible D gene (5 bases). Germline V gene sequence: CDR1 LGHDT, CDR2 YNNKEL (reference sequence). This CDR3 has 16 residues. Trimming shortened V by 7 bases and J by 2 bases, and 20 bases separated the two germline ends. DNA for the CDR3: TGTGCCAGCAATACGGGGGGGGGAAACCTAAACACTGAAGCTTTCTTT. This encodes CASNTGGGNLNTEAFF.

This chain joins TRBV4-2 and TRBJ1-2; TRBD1 aligns across 9 bases. The CDR3 loop spans 15 amino acids. The ends lost 4 bases at V and 5 bases at J; junction bases unmatched: 8. Germline CDR1 reads LGHNA; CDR2 reads YNFKEQ. The CDR3 here is CASSPGTGLGYGYTF. The DNA of the CDR3 is TGTGCCAGCAGCCCGGGGACAGGGTTAGGGTATGGCTACACCTTC.

V and J are TRBV5-1 and TRBJ1-6, with D possibly being TRBD1 (5 bases). Germline lookup yields CDR1 SGHRS and CDR2 YFSETQ. This CDR3 spans 14 amino acids. Trimming left V 5 bases short and J 7 bases short, with 13 bases between. In DNA, the CDR3 is TGCGCCAGCAGTTTCGACAGCCTAAATTCACCCCTCCACTTT. Encoded protein: CASSFDSLNSPLHF.

The genes are TRBV11-2 and TRBJ1-1; D is ambiguous. Germline V gene data show CDR1 as SGHAT and CDR2 as FQNNGV. V was cut by 5 bases and J by 8 bases, with 9 bases left in between. The CDR3 runs 11 residues. The CDR3 nucleotides read TGTGCCAGCAGCCCCCGGTCAGAAGCTTTCTTT. It codes for CASSPRSEAFF.

This clonotype was seen at least ten times. The genes are TRBV10-3 and TRBJ1-2; 9 positions match TRBD1. CDR3 size: 17 residues. The germline CDR1 and CDR2 sequences are ENHRY and SYGVKD. V was clipped by 5 bases and J by 4 bases; unmatched bases: 14. The DNA for the CDR3 is TGTGCCATCAGTTTCTCCTTCGGGACAGGGTCCCTCTATGGCTACACCTTC. Protein product: CAISFSFGTGSLYGYTF.

The rearrangement joins TRBV18 to TRBJ1-5, with a possible D match to TRBD1 (5 bases). Trimming stripped 1 base from V and 3 bases from J, with 10 bases between. This CDR3 region has 15 residues. Germline CDR1 and CDR2: KGHSH and LQKENI. CDR3 coding DNA: TGTGCCAGCTCACCACTGGGACTGAACAATCAGCCCCAGCATTTT. It yields the protein CASSPLGLNNQPQHF.

This clonotype was seen only a few times. This chain links TRBV10-3 with TRBJ2-7; D not certain. The CDR3 spans 12 residues. The V and J ends lost 4 bases and 5 bases respectively, with 9 bases between them. Germline CDR1 is ENHRY and CDR2 is SYGVKD. In nucleotides, the CDR3 is TGTGCCATCAGTGCCGGCGCAAACGAGCAGTACTTC. It codes for CAISAGANEQYF.

The table lists this clonotype with many counts. The chain links TRBV12-3 or TRBV12-4 to TRBJ2-2, with TRBD1 identical over 7 bases. This CDR3 is 14 amino acids long. J gave up 2 bases and V 10 bases, and 7 bases lay outside the gene matches. CDR3: CATLRDSNTGELFF. CDR3 DNA sequence: TGTGCCACCCTCCGGGACAGCAACACCGGGGAGCTGTTTTTT.

Turning to this clonotype: No conserved phenylalanine or tryptophan ends this CDR3, so it is likely a read error. This chain uses TRBV4-2 with TRBJ1-5; 12 bases match TRBD1. The ends lost 1 base at V and 6 bases at J; junction bases unmatched: 4. Germline loops: CDR1 LGHNA, CDR2 YNFKEQ. CDR3 length: 16 amino acids. The CDR3 protein is CASSQGGTGGGQPQHS. The CDR3 DNA reads as TGTGCCAGCAGCCAAGGTGGGACAGGGGGCGGTCAGCCCCAGCATTCT.

This clonotype was picked up a small number of times. This chain joins TRBV3-1 and TRBJ2-5; no clear D gene. This CDR3 has 15 residues. Germline V gene lookup returns CDR1 LGHDT and CDR2 YNNKEL (reference sequence). Deletions cut 1 base from V and 2 bases from J, with 11 bases between. CDR3 bases: TGTGCCAGCAGCCAAGGAGTCGAACGGCAAGAGACCCAGTACTTC. It yields the protein CASSQGVERQETQYF.

This clonotype was recorded a few times. The genes are TRBV4-2 and TRBJ1-1, with D possibly being TRBD1 (5 bases). Trimming removed 0 bases at V and 0 bases at J, with 14 bases between. This CDR3 has 17 amino acids. Per germline, CDR1 LGHNA and CDR2 YNFKEQ. As DNA, the CDR3 is TGTGCCAGCAGCCAAGAATTATATGGGGGGTTGAACACTGAAGCTTTCTTT. Protein: CASSQELYGGLNTEAFF.

This clonotype has at least ten counts. The rearrangement links TRBV28 to TRBJ2-3; maybe TRBD1 (6 bases). CDR3 length: 15 residues. V lost 4 bases and J lost 6, with 17 bases in between. The germline CDR1 and CDR2 sequences are MDHEN and SYDVKM. The DNA of the CDR3 is TGTGCCAGCAGTTCCGGCGGACAGCGATATGATACGCAGTATTTT. Translating gives CASSSGGQRYDTQYF.